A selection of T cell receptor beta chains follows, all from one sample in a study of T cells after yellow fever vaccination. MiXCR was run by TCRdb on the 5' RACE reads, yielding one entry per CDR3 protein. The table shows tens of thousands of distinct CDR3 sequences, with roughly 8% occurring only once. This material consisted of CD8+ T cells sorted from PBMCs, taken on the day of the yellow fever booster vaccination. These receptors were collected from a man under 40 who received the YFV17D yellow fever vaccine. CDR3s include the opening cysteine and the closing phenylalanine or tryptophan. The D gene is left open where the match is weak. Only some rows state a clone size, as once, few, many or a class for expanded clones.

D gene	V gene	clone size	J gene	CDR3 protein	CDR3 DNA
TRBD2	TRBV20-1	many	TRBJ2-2	CSARFPFSGTNTGELFF	TGCAGTGCTAGATTCCCCTTTAGCGGGACGAACACCGGGGAGCTGTTTTTT
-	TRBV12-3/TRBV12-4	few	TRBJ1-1	CASSFGQGNTEAFF	TGTGCCAGCAGTTTCGGGCAGGGGAACACTGAAGCTTTCTTT
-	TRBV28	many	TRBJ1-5	CASNPGAQPQHF	TGTGCCAGCAACCCAGGGGCACAGCCCCAGCATTTT
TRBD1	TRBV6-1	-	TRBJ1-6	CASSETGTGSSPLHF	TGTGCCAGCAGTGAGACCGGGACAGGGAGCTCACCCCTCCACTTT
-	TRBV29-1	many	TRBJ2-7	CSVEGGWGQRVYEQYF	TGCAGCGTTGAAGGAGGTTGGGGACAACGTGTTTACGAGCAGTACTTC
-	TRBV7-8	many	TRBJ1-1	CASSPSSYSRPEAFF	TGTGCCAGCAGCCCCTCTAGCTACAGTCGCCCTGAAGCTTTCTTT
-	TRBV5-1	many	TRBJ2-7	CASSFGSDYEQYF	TGCGCCAGCAGCTTCGGGTCAGACTACGAGCAGTACTTC
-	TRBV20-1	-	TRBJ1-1	CSARPLDTEAFF	TGCAGTGCTAGACCCCTAGACACTGAAGCTTTCTTT
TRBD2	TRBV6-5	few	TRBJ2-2	CASSYGTSTGELFF	TGTGCCAGCAGTTACGGGACTAGTACCGGGGAGCTGTTTTTT
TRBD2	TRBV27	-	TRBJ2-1	CASSLVGTSGYEGLFF	TGTGCCAGCAGTTTAGTTGGGACTAGCGGGTATGAGGGGCTGTTCTTC
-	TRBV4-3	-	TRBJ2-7	CASSQDGYEQYF	TGCGCCAGCAGCCAAGATGGCTACGAGCAGTACTTC
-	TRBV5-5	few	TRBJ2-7	CASSPDSYEQYF	TGTGCCAGCAGTCCGGACTCCTACGAGCAGTACTTC
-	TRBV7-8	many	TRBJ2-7	CASSTRRVDSYEQYF	TGTGCCAGCAGCACCCGACGGGTAGACTCCTACGAGCAGTACTTC
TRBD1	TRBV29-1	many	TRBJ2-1	CSVPTGTGSNEQFF	TGCAGCGTCCCCACCGGGACAGGGAGTAATGAGCAGTTCTTC
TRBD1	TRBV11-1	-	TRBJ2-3	CASSRTATGTVALDTQYF	TGTGCCAGCAGCCGAACGGCAACCGGGACAGTAGCGTTAGATACGCAGTATTTT
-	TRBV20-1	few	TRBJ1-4	CSAGTDRVNEKLFF	TGCAGTGCCGGGACGGACAGAGTTAATGAAAAACTGTTTTTT
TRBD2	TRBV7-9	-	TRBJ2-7	CASSYWTSGSNEQYF	TGTGCCAGCAGCTACTGGACTAGCGGGAGCAACGAGCAGTACTTC
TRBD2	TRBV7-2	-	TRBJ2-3	CASEYSLASGTTDTQYF	TGTGCCAGCGAATATTCGCTCGCTAGCGGGACAACAGATACGCAGTATTTT
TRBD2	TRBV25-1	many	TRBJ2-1	CASSLPGLGYNEQFF	TGTGCCAGCAGCCTGCCGGGACTAGGTTACAATGAGCAGTTCTTC
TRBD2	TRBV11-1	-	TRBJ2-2	CASSGGLAGGLNTGELFF	TGTGCCAGCAGCGGGGGACTAGCGGGAGGACTGAACACCGGGGAGCTGTTTTTT
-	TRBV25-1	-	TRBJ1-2	CASSESVWGYTF	TGTGCCAGCAGTGAGTCTGTGTGGGGCTACACCTTC
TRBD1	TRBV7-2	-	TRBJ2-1	CASSLAARGLYNEQFF	TGTGCCAGCAGCTTAGCTGCCAGGGGGCTCTACAATGAGCAGTTCTTC
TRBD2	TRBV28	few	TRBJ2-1	CATRWTSAYNEQFF	TGTGCCACCAGGTGGACTAGCGCCTACAATGAGCAGTTCTTC
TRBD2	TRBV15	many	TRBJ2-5	CATSSPLAGDPQETQYF	TGTGCCACCAGCAGTCCGCTAGCGGGAGACCCCCAAGAGACCCAGTACTTC
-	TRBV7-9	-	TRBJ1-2	CASSLREDYGYTF	TGTGCCAGCAGCTTACGGGAAGACTATGGCTACACCTTC
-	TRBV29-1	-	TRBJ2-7	CSVEGQSSYEQYF	TGCAGCGTTGAAGGGCAGAGCTCCTACGAGCAGTACTTC
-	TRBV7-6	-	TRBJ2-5	CATAPMLVEETQYF	TGTGCCACCGCGCCTATGCTTGTGGAAGAGACCCAGTACTTC
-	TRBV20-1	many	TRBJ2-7	CSARETYEQYF	TGCAGTGCTAGGGAGACGTACGAGCAGTACTTC
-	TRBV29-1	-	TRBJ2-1	CSVERGDKYNEQFF	TGCAGCGTTGAAAGGGGGGACAAATACAATGAGCAGTTCTTC